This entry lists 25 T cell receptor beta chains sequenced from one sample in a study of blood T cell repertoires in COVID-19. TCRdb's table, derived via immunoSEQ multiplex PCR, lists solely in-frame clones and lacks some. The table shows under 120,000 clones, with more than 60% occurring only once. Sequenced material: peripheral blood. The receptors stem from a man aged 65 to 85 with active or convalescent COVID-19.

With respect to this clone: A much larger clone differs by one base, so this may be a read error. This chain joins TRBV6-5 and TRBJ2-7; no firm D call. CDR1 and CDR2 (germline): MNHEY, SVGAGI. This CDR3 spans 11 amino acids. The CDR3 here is CTSSQTYEQYF. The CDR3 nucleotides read TGTACCAGTTCTCAGACCTACGAGCAGTACTTC.

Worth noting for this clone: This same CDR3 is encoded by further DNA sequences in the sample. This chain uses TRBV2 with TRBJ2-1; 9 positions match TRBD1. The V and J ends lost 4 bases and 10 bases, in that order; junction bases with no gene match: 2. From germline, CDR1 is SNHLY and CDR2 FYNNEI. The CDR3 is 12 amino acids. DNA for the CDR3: TGTGCCAGCAGTGCGGACAGGGGCGAGCAGTTCTTC. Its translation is CASSADRGEQFF.

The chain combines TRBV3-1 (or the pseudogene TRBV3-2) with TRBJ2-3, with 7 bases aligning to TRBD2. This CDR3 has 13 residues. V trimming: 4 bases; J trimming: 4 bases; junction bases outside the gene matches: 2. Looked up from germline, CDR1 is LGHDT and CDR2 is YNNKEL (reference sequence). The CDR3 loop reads CASSPRGADTQYF. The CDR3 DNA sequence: TGTGCCAGCAGCCCTCGGGGGGCAGATACGCAGTATTTT.

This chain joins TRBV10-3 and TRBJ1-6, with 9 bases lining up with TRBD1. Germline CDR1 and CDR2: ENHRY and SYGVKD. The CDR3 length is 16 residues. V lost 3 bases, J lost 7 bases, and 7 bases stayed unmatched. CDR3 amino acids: CAISEGQGIGNSPLHF. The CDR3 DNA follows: TGTGCCATCAGTGAAGGACAGGGGATTGGGAATTCACCCCTCCACTTT.

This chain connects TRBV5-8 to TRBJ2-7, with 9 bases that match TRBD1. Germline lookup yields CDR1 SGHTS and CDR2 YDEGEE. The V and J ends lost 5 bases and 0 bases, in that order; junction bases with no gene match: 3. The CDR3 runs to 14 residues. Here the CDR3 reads CASRMTGGSYEQYF. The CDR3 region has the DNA TGTGCCAGCAGAATGACAGGGGGCTCCTACGAGCAGTACTTC.

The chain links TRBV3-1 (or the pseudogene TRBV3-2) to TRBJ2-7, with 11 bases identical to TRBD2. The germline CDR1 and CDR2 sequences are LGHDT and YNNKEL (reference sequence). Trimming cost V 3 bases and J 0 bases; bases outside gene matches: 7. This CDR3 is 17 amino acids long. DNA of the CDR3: TGTGCCAGCAGCCAGGGGACTAGCGGTTCGAGCTCCTACGAGCAGTACTTC. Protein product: CASSQGTSGSSSYEQYF.

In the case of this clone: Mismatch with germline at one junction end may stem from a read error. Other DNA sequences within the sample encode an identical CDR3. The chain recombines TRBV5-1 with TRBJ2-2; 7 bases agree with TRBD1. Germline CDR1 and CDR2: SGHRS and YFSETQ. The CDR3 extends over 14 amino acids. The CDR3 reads CASKDRTNTGELFF. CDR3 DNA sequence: TGCGCCAGTAAGGACAGGACGAACACCGGAGAGCTGTTTTTT.

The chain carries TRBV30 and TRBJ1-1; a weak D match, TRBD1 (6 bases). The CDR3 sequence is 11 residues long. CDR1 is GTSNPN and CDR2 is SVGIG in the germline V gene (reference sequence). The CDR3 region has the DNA TGTGCTTTGTTCAGGGGAACTGAAGCTTTCTTT. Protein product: CALFRGTEAFF.

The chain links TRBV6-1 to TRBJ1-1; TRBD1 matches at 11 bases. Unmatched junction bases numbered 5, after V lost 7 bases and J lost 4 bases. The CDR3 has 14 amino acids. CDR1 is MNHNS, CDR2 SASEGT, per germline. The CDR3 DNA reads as TGTGCCAGCAACCCGGGACAGGGGGGCACTGAAGCTTTCTTT. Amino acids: CASNPGQGGTEAFF.

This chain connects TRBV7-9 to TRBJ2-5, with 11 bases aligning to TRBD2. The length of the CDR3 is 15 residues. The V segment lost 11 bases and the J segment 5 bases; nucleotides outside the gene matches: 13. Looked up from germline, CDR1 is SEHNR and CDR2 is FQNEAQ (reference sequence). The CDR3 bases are TGTGCCTCTTCATCCGGGACTAGCGGCCTGGAGACCCAGTACTTC. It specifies CASSSGTSGLETQYF.

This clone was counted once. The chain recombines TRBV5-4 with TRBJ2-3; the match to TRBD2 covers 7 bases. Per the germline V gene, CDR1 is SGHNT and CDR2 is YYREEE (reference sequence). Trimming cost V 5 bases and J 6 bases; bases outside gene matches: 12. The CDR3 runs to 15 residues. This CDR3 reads CASSHSSGLGDTQYF. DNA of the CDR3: TGTGCCAGCAGTCATTCTAGCGGTCTCGGCGATACGCAGTATTTT.

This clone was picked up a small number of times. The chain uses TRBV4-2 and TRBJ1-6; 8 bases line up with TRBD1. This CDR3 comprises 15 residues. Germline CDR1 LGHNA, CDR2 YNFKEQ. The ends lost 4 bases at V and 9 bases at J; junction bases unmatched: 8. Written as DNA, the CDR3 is TGTGCCAGCAGCCCTAAACGACAGGGGAGTTCACCCCTCCACTTT. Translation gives CASSPKRQGSSPLHF.

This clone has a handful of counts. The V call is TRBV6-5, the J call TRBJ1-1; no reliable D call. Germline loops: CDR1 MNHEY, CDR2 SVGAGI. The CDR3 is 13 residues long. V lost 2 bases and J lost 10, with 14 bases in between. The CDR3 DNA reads TGTGCCAGCAGTTACGGCACGGGTGTGGGAGCTTTCTTT. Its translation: CASSYGTGVGAFF.

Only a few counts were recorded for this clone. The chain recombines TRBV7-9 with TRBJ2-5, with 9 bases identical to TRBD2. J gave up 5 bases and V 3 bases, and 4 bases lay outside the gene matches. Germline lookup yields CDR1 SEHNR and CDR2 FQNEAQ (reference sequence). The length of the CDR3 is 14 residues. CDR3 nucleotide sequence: TGTGCCAGCAGCTTTAGCGGGGGCTGGGAGACCCAGTACTTC. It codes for CASSFSGGWETQYF.

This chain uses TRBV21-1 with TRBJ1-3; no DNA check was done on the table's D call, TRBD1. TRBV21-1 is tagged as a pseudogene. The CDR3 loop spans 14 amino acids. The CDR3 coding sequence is TGTGCCAGCACGCCGACAGGGGGCGGAAACACCATATATTTT. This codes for CASTPTGGGNTIYF.

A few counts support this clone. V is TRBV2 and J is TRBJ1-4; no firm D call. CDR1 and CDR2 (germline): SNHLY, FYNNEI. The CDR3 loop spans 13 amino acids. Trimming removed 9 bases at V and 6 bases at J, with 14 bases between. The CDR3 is CARRRVSDEKLFF. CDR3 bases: TGTGCCAGACGACGGGTCTCGGATGAAAAACTGTTTTTT. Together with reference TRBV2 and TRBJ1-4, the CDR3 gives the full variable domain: EPEVTQTPSHQVTQMGQEVILRCVPISNHLYFYWYRQILGQKVEFLVSFYNNEISEKSEIFDDQFSVERPDGSNFTLKIRSTKLEDSAMYFCARRRVSDEKLFFGSGTQLSVL.

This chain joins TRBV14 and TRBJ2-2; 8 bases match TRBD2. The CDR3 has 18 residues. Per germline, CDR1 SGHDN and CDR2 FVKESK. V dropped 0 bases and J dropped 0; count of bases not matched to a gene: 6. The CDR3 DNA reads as TGTGCCAGCAGCCAAGATCGGGTAGCGGGAACGAACACCGGGGAGCTGTTTTTT. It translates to CASSQDRVAGTNTGELFF.

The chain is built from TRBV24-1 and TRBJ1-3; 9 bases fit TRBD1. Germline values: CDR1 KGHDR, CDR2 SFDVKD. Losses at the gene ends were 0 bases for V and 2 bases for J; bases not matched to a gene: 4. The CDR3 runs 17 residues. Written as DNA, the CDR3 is TGTGCCACCAGTGATTTGTCGGACAGGGGAACTGGAAACACCATATATTTT. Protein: CATSDLSDRGTGNTIYF.

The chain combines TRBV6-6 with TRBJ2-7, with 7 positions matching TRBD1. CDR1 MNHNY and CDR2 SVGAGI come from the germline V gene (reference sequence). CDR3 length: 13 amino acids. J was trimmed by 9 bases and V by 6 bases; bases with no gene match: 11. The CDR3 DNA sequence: TGTGCCAGCAGCATCACAGGGGTAGAAGGGCAGTACTTC. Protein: CASSITGVEGQYF.

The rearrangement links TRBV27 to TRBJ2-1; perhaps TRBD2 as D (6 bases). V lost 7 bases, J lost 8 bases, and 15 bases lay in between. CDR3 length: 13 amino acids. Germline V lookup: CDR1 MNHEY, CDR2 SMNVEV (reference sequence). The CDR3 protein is CASTGAGSHEQFF. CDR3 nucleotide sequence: TGTGCCAGCACTGGGGCGGGATCCCATGAGCAGTTCTTC.

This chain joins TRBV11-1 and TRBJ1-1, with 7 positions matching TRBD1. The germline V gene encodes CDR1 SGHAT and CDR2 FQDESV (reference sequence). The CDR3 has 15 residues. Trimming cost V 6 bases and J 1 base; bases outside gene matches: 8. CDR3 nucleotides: TGTGCCAGCAGTTATGGGGACAGATCGAACACTGAAGCTTTCTTT. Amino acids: CASSYGDRSNTEAFF.

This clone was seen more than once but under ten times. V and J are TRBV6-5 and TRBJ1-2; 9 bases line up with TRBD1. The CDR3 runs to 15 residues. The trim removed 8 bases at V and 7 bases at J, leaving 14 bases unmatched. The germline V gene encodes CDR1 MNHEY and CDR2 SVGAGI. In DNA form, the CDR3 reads TGTGCCAGCGGGGGAGCGACAGGGGGTGTGAGTGGCTACACCTTC. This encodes CASGGATGGVSGYTF.

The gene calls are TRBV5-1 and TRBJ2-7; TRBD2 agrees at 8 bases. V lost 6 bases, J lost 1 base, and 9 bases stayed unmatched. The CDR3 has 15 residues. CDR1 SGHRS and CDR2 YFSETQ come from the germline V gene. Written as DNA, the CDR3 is TGCGCCAGCAACCCGGCGGGGGGCGAATCCTACGAGCAGTACTTC. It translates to CASNPAGGESYEQYF. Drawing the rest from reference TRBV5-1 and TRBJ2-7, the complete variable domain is KAGVTQTPRYLIKTRGQQVTLSCSPISGHRSVSWYQQTPGQGLQFLFEYFSETQRNKGNFPGRFSGRQFSNSRSEMNVSTLELGDSALYLCASNPAGGESYEQYFGPGTRLTVT.

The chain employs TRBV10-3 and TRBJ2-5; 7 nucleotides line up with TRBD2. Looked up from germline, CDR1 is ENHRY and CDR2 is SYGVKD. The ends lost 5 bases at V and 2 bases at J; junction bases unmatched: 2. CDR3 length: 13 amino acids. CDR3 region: CAISPGLQETQYF. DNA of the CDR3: TGTGCCATCAGTCCGGGACTACAAGAGACCCAGTACTTC.

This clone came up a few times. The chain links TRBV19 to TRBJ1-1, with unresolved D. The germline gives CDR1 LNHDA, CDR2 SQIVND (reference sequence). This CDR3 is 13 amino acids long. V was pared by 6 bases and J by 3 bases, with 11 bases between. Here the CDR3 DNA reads TGTGCCAGTAGACATAACGAGGACACTGAAGCTTTCTTT. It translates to CASRHNEDTEAFF.